This TCR beta chain is from a study of blood T cell repertoires in COVID-19. Study-level information: Acute and convalescent COVID-19 samples came from the United States, Italy and Spain. Nucleic acid was either cDNA or gDNA, and it came from T cells, B-cell-depleted T cells, or PBMCs.

V lost 0 bases and J 7 bases, leaving 13 bases between the germline ends. CDR1 is SGDLS and CDR2 is YYNGEE in the germline V gene. The CDR3 consists of 15 residues. Original analysis: Reference gene primer amplification gave nucleated cell count estimates. TCRdb's table, derived via immunoSEQ multiplex PCR, lists solely in-frame clones and lacks some. V and J calls and clone size are copied from that table; D and trimming were computed from the DNA. The sample lists about 140,000 clones, 88% seen once, with approximately 1.4% in the top ten. The chain uses TRBV9 and TRBJ1-4, with a tentative D call TRBD1 (5 bases). Sequencing was carried out using peripheral blood. The TCR was taken from a woman aged 55-69 years with acute or convalescent COVID-19. CDR3 DNA: TGTGCCAGCAGCGTAGATGTGCAGGGCCCTGAAAAACTGTTTTTT. Its protein is CASSVDVQGPEKLFF.